One sample yielded the 10 T cell receptor beta chains listed below, sequenced in a study of cytomegalovirus exposure and HLA in healthy donors. Primers: 60 Vbeta forward and 13 Jbeta reverse. The assay was immunoSEQ multiplex PCR, and TCRdb's table has in-frame clones only and misses some. The profile covers about 150,000 clones, with approximately 87% appearing a single time and approximately 4.7% taken by the ten largest. The sample was PBMCs. These receptors all come from a woman between 25 and 40 years old in good health and CMV-seronegative.

This chain links TRBV6-5 with TRBJ2-1; 8 nucleotides align to TRBD2. This CDR3 is built from 15 residues. CDR1 is MNHEY and CDR2 is SVGAGI in the germline V gene. J lost 4 bases, V lost 10 bases, and 12 bases had no gene match. The CDR3 DNA sequence: TGTGCCATCCGCCCTTTACTAGCGGTGTACAATGAGCAGTTCTTC. Its translation: CAIRPLLAVYNEQFF.

This rearrangement joins TRBV7-8 to TRBJ1-2; D may be TRBD1 (6 bases). V was trimmed by 3 bases and J by 4 bases, leaving 9 bases between them. The CDR3 is 13 amino acids. Germline CDR1 and CDR2: SGHVS and FQNEAQ. The CDR3 protein is CASSFTGTYGYTF. The CDR3 DNA is TGTGCCAGCAGCTTTACAGGGACCTATGGCTACACCTTC.

The chain combines TRBV4-1 with TRBJ2-7; TRBD2 matches at 8 bases. The germline V gene encodes CDR1 MGHRA and CDR2 YSYEKL. Losses at the gene ends were 4 bases for V and 2 bases for J; bases not matched to a gene: 4. The CDR3 sequence is 14 residues long. CDR3 bases: TGCGCCAGCAGCCTCGGGACTAGTACCTACGAGCAGTACTTC. It is translated as CASSLGTSTYEQYF.

This sequence joins TRBV9 and TRBJ2-7; 8 nucleotides line up with TRBD1. Per the germline V gene, CDR1 is SGDLS and CDR2 is YYNGEE. This CDR3 comprises 15 residues. J lost 7 bases, V lost 0 bases, and 9 bases had no gene match. Written as DNA, the CDR3 is TGTGCCAGCAGCGTAGCCCGGACAGGGTTGGAAGAGCAGTACTTC. Protein product: CASSVARTGLEEQYF.

The V and J genes are TRBV6-5 and TRBJ1-2, with D possibly matching TRBD1 (6 bases). From germline, CDR1 is MNHEY and CDR2 SVGAGI. V lost 0 bases and J lost 0, with 8 bases in between. The CDR3 spans 15 residues. CDR3 sequence reads: CASSYSGASNYGYTF. CDR3 bases: TGTGCCAGCAGTTACTCGGGGGCGTCTAACTATGGCTACACCTTC.

This chain uses TRBV5-6 with TRBJ2-7; 11 bases line up with TRBD2. The trim removed 4 bases at V and 7 bases at J, leaving 10 bases unmatched. This CDR3 has 15 residues. Germline assignment: CDR1 SGHDT and CDR2 YYEEEE. The CDR3 region is CASSGVTSGISEQYF. The CDR3 nucleotides are TGTGCCAGCAGCGGGGTGACTAGCGGGATAAGTGAGCAGTACTTC.

In its sample, this clone was seen a few times. The rearrangement joins TRBV4-3 to TRBJ2-7; 10 bases are shared with TRBD1. This CDR3 contains 15 residues. With 4 bases clipped from V and 4 bases from J, the junction kept 7 bases outside the gene matches. Germline CDR1 and CDR2: LGHNA and YSLEER. CDR3 sequence (DNA): TGCGCCAGCAGCCCCGACAGGGGGCGTCGGTACGAGCAGTACTTC. It is translated as CASSPDRGRRYEQYF.

The genes are TRBV6-5 and TRBJ2-5, with TRBD2 matching 16 bases. CDR1 MNHEY and CDR2 SVGAGI come from the germline V gene. The V segment lost 8 bases and the J segment 5 bases; nucleotides outside the gene matches: 5. The CDR3 extends over 15 amino acids. Here the CDR3 DNA reads TGTGCCAGCCGGGGACTAGCGGGAGGGCCCGAGACCCAGTACTTC. Amino acids: CASRGLAGGPETQYF.

The chain carries TRBV28 and TRBJ2-7, with D uncertain. The length of the CDR3 is 13 residues. In germline, CDR1 is MDHEN, CDR2 SYDVKM. Trimming stripped 8 bases from V and 0 bases from J, with 11 bases between. The chain's CDR3 is CASGIQNSYEQYF. As DNA, the CDR3 is TGTGCCAGCGGTATTCAGAACTCCTACGAGCAGTACTTC. Looking up the rest from reference TRBV28 and TRBJ2-7 gives the full variable domain: DVKVTQSSRYLVKRTGEKVFLECVQDMDHENMFWYRQDPGLGLRLIYFSYDVKMKEKGDIPEGYSVSREKKERFSLILESASTNQTSMYLCASGIQNSYEQYFGPGTRLTVT.

The genes are TRBV6-5 and TRBJ2-7; TRBD1 matches at 8 bases. This CDR3 contains 14 residues. V lost 10 bases, J lost 3 bases, and 11 bases stayed unmatched. The V gene's germline CDR1 is MNHEY and CDR2 SVGAGI. The DNA for the CDR3 is TGTGCCAACCCATCCCGGGACAGGATCTACGAGCAGTACTTC. This codes for CANPSRDRIYEQYF.